The clone carrying this T cell receptor (beta chain) was counted between two and nine times. This CDR3 is built from 13 residues. Trimming cost V 6 bases and J 4 bases, with 12 bases left between them. This sample is part of a study of blood T cell repertoires in COVID-19. The overall study: From the United States, Italy and Spain came samples of acute and convalescent COVID-19. PBMCs, B-cell-depleted T cells, or T cells were the source of the cDNA or gDNA that made up the material.

Per the original data handling: Estimation of nucleated cell counts relied on the amplification of reference gene primers. Libraries were prepared by immunoSEQ multiplex PCR; TCRdb keeps only in-frame clonotypes and omits some of them. For V, J and clone size, that table is used; D and trimming come from the DNA. The data contain about 150,000 clones, roughly 85% of them singletons. Sequenced material: peripheral blood. The source is a woman of 80 years or more with active or convalescent COVID-19. The chain links TRBV12-3 or TRBV12-4 to TRBJ1-1; tentative D call: TRBD1 (5 bases). The CDR3 DNA reads TGTGCCAGCAGGACTCGGGGGGGCACTGAAGCTTTCTTT. Translating it yields CASRTRGGTEAFF.